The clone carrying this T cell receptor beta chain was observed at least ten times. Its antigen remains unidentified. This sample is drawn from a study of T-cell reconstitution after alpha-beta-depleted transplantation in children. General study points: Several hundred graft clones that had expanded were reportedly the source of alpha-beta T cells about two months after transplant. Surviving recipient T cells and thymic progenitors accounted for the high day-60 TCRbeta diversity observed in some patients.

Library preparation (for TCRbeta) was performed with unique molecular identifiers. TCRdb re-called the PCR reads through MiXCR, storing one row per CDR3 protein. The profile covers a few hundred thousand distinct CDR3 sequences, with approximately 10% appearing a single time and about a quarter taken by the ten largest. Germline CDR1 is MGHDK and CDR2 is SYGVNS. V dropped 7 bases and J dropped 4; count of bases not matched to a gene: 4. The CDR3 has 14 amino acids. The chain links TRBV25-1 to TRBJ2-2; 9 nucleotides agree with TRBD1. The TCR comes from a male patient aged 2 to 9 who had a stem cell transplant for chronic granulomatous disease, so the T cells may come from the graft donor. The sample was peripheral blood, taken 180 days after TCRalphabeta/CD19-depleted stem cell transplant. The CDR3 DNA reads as TGTGCCAGCACTTGGACAGGGGCCACCGGGGAGCTGTTTTTT. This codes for CASTWTGATGELFF.